A single sample is the source of the 18 T cell receptor beta chains below, sequenced in a study of shared clonotypes between healthy human individuals. Repertoires were generated with immunoSEQ multiplex PCR, while TCRdb's copy carries only in-frame clones and drops some. Of approximately 2.5 million clones listed, over 85% are singletons. Sequencing was carried out using naive CD4+ T cells from PBMCs. Subset in this sample: CD45RA+ positively selected. Source of these receptors: a man aged 18 to 35 in good health. Some clones in this sample may be carry-over from other donors' samples.

The chain links TRBV6-5 to TRBJ1-6, with D perhaps TRBD1 (6 bases). CDR3 length: 13 residues. The V gene's germline CDR1 is MNHEY and CDR2 SVGAGI. Trimming left V 6 bases short and J 7 bases short, with 10 bases between. DNA of the CDR3: TGTGCCAGCAGACCGGGACAAAATTCACCCCTCCACTTT. Its translation: CASRPGQNSPLHF.

The J gene is TRBJ2-1, the V gene TRBV4-1; 7 nucleotides line up with TRBD1. J gave up 2 bases and V 1 base, and 5 bases lay outside the gene matches. The CDR3 is made up of 16 amino acids. CDR1 is MGHRA and CDR2 is YSYEKL in the germline V gene. CDR3 nucleotides: TGCGCCAGCAGCCAAGTTCGACAGGGAGCCTACAATGAGCAGTTCTTC. This codes for CASSQVRQGAYNEQFF.

With regard to this clone: Other DNA sequences within the sample encode an identical CDR3. This sequence joins TRBV5-4 and TRBJ2-2, with 12 bases matching TRBD2. CDR3 length equals 16 residues. Germline V gene lookup returns CDR1 SGHNT and CDR2 YYREEE (reference sequence). Trimming removed 0 bases from V and 5 bases from J; junction bases left unmatched: 2. The CDR3 is CASSLGLAGETGELFF. CDR3 DNA sequence: TGTGCCAGCAGCTTGGGACTAGCGGGAGAAACCGGGGAGCTGTTTTTT.

The chain joins TRBV6-1 to TRBJ1-3; D is unclear. CDR1 is MNHNS and CDR2 is SASEGT in the germline V gene. Trimming cost V 2 bases and J 8 bases, with 13 bases left between them. The CDR3 is 14 residues long. The CDR3 loop reads CASSERPGGDTIYF. CDR3 coding DNA: TGTGCCAGCAGTGAAAGGCCCGGAGGAGACACCATATATTTT.

The DNA of the CDR3 is TGTGCCAGCAGCTCGTCCGGGACAGGGGGCGGAGGGGACGAGCAGTACTTC. Its translation is CASSSSGTGGGGDEQYF. J is TRBJ2-7 and V is TRBV7-3; 12 bases are shared with TRBD1. V lost 4 bases, J lost 5 bases, and 12 bases stayed unmatched. There are 17 residues in the CDR3. Germline-derived CDR1 and CDR2 are SGHTA and FQGTGA. Looking up the rest from reference TRBV7-3 and TRBJ2-7 gives the full variable domain: GAGVSQTPSNKVTEKGKYVELRCDPISGHTALYWYRQSLGQGPEFLIYFQGTGAADDSGLPNDRFFAVRPEGSVSTLKIQRTERGDSAVYLCASSSSGTGGGGDEQYFGPGTRLTVT.

In its sample, this clone was seen once. Other nucleotide sequences in the sample specify the same CDR3. V and J are TRBV5-4 and TRBJ2-7, with 8 bases matching TRBD1. CDR1 and CDR2 (germline): SGHNT, YYREEE (reference sequence). The CDR3 has 15 residues. V was clipped by 4 bases and J by 0 bases; unmatched bases: 6. CDR3 nucleotides: TGTGCCAGCAGCCCCGGACAGGGTAGCTCCTACGAGCAGTACTTC. Protein sequence: CASSPGQGSSYEQYF.

The rearrangement uses TRBV19 and TRBJ1-2, with 7 bases fitting TRBD1. The germline CDR1 and CDR2 sequences are LNHDA and SQIVND (reference sequence). V lost 7 bases and J lost 2; bases outside the gene matches: 4. The CDR3 consists of 13 residues. CDR3 loop: CASTRQGNYGYTF. CDR3 DNA: TGTGCCAGTACACGACAGGGAAACTATGGCTACACCTTC.

This clone was detected only once. The V gene is TRBV28, the J gene TRBJ2-7; D is unclear. V gave up 6 bases and J gave up 5 bases, with 8 bases separating them. CDR1 and CDR2 from the germline V gene are MDHEN and SYDVKM. This CDR3 contains 11 residues. The CDR3 protein is CASSSFHEQYF. CDR3 in DNA: TGTGCCAGCAGCTCATTTCACGAGCAGTACTTC.

V usage is TRBV19 and J usage is TRBJ1-4; no reliable D call. CDR3 length: 17 residues. V was pared by 3 bases and J by 3 bases, with 17 bases between. In germline, CDR1 is LNHDA, CDR2 SQIVND (reference sequence). In DNA, the CDR3 is TGTGCCAGTAGTATTGGTTTTACGCTCCATTCTAATGAAAAACTGTTTTTT. Encoded protein: CASSIGFTLHSNEKLFF.

The chain carries TRBV6-6 and TRBJ1-2; no reliable D call. The CDR3 runs 14 residues. Germline V gene sequence: CDR1 MNHNY, CDR2 SVGAGI (reference sequence). V gave up 6 bases and J gave up 5 bases, with 16 bases separating them. The CDR3 loop reads CASRAAEMPYGYTF. The CDR3 nucleotides are TGTGCCAGCAGGGCCGCCGAAATGCCTTATGGCTACACCTTC.

This sequence joins TRBV6-6 and TRBJ2-1; 9 positions match TRBD2. There are 14 residues in the CDR3. CDR1 MNHNY and CDR2 SVGAGI come from the germline V gene (reference sequence). V shed 4 bases and J 6 bases; nucleotides not matched to a gene: 4. The DNA of the CDR3 is TGTGCCAGCAGTTTGGCGACTAGCGGCAATGAGCAGTTCTTC. Its protein is CASSLATSGNEQFF.

The rearrangement uses TRBV11-3 and TRBJ1-3; D is perhaps TRBD1 (5 bases). The CDR3 extends over 14 amino acids. Trimming took off 5 bases at V and 4 bases at J, with 12 bases between the two ends. CDR1 and CDR2 from the germline V gene are SGHNT and YENEEA. The CDR3: CASSEWGDGNTIYF. In DNA, the CDR3 is TGTGCCAGCAGCGAATGGGGGGACGGAAACACCATATATTTT.

The genes are TRBV7-3 and TRBJ2-2; no reliable D call. Germline assignment: CDR1 SGHTA and CDR2 FQGTGA. The length of the CDR3 is 16 residues. The V and J ends lost 1 base and 5 bases respectively, with 14 bases between them. Written as DNA, the CDR3 is TGTGCCAGCAGCTTAATGTTTAGTGGCTCAACCGGGGAGCTGTTTTTT. This encodes CASSLMFSGSTGELFF.

V usage is TRBV6-1 and J usage is TRBJ1-5, with unresolved D. Germline CDR1 MNHNS, CDR2 SASEGT. Trimming left V 0 bases short and J 7 bases short, with 7 bases between. The CDR3 runs to 13 residues. The CDR3 DNA follows: TGTGCCAGCAGTGAAGCAGATGTGCAGCCCCAGCATTTT. Encoded protein: CASSEADVQPQHF.

This clone appeared once. The chain links TRBV18 to TRBJ2-3; 11 bases are shared with TRBD2. Trimming took 6 bases from V and 4 from J; bases not matched to a gene: 6. Germline values: CDR1 KGHSH, CDR2 LQKENI. The CDR3 has 15 amino acids. CDR3 region: CASSLAGGPSDTQYF. The CDR3 DNA sequence: TGTGCCAGCTCGCTAGCGGGAGGCCCCTCAGATACGCAGTATTTT. Supplemented by reference TRBV18 and TRBJ2-3, the full variable domain reads NAGVMQNPRHLVRRRGQEARLRCSPMKGHSHVYWYRQLPEEGLKFMVYLQKENIIDESGMPKERFSAEFPKEGPSILRIQQVVRGDSAAYFCASSLAGGPSDTQYFGPGTRLTVL.

To note about this clone: Other DNA sequences in this sample translate to the same CDR3. The chain couples TRBV18 to TRBJ2-3; no reliable D call. This CDR3 region has 11 residues. Germline CDR1 reads KGHSH; CDR2 reads LQKENI. The V gene lost 3 bases and the J gene lost 5 bases, with 3 bases spanning the gap. CDR3: CASSPGDTQYF. CDR3 bases: TGTGCCAGCTCACCCGGAGATACGCAGTATTTT.

The V gene is TRBV28, the J gene TRBJ2-7; weak D call: TRBD1 (5 bases). The CDR3 is 16 residues long. Trimming took 7 bases from V and 3 from J, leaving 22 bases between them. Germline V gene sequence: CDR1 MDHEN, CDR2 SYDVKM. The CDR3 sequence: CASTQNQGNQRYEQYF. Here the CDR3 DNA reads TGTGCCAGCACCCAAAACCAGGGAAACCAGCGCTACGAGCAGTACTTC.

This sequence joins TRBV7-6 and TRBJ2-2; D gene unclear. The length of the CDR3 is 15 residues. Trimming cost V 3 bases and J 2 bases, with 10 bases left between them. Germline V lookup: CDR1 SGHVS, CDR2 FNYEAQ. DNA of the CDR3: TGTGCCAGCAGCTTGGGGTCCAGCAACACCGGGGAGCTGTTTTTT. Its translation is CASSLGSSNTGELFF.